The 9 T cell receptor beta chains listed next were all sequenced from one sample in a study of blood T cell repertoires in COVID-19 (dated by TCRdb to between 2020 and 2021). The method was the immunoSEQ multiplex PCR assay. Drawn from immuneACCESS, this table holds only the in-frame rearrangements with V and J called that TCRdb kept. Clones are partly lost; checked studies trace under half to an unresolved V gene and leave the rest unexplained. Recorded for this sample are about 100,000 clones; about 90% of them occurred a single time. In total, the top ten clones hold about 7.4% of the sample. Sequenced: peripheral blood. These receptors all come from a man aged 30 to 39 in a cohort sampled during active COVID-19.

The chain combines TRBV9 with TRBJ2-6; D possibly corresponds to TRBD1 (6 bases). V gave up 2 bases and J gave up 3 bases, with 15 bases separating them. In germline, CDR1 is SGDLS, CDR2 YYNGEE. The CDR3 spans 17 residues. For the CDR3, the DNA is TGTGCCAGCAGCGTTGGGGCAGGGGCGCTTGGGGCCAACGTCCTGACTTTC. Amino acids: CASSVGAGALGANVLTF.

The V gene is TRBV6-2 or TRBV6-3, the J gene TRBJ1-2, with D possibly being TRBD1 (5 bases). The CDR3 has 15 amino acids. Trimming cost V 6 bases and J 3 bases, with 17 bases left between them. Germline V gene sequence: CDR1 MNHEY, CDR2 SVGEGT. CDR3 sequence reads: CASSRMGGSHYGYTF. CDR3 nucleotides: TGTGCCAGCAGCCGGATGGGGGGATCCCACTATGGCTACACCTTC.

In its sample, this clone was seen once. The gene calls are TRBV5-1 and TRBJ1-2, with 7 bases fitting TRBD1. The V and J ends lost 3 bases and 0 bases, in that order; junction bases with no gene match: 5. The CDR3 totals 15 residues. The germline V gene has CDR1 SGHRS and CDR2 YFSETQ. The CDR3 DNA reads as TGCGCCAGCAGCTCGGGGACAGCTACTAACTATGGCTACACCTTC. This translates into CASSSGTATNYGYTF.

The rearrangement joins TRBV30 to TRBJ1-2, with a tentative D call TRBD1 (5 bases). From germline, CDR1 is GTSNPN and CDR2 SVGIG (reference sequence). This CDR3 region has 19 residues. V lost 0 bases and J 0 bases, leaving 23 bases between the germline ends. CDR3 nucleotides: TGTGCCTGGAGTGTAGGGGCAGAGGATTCCCCTGTGACTAACTATGGCTACACCTTC. Translating it yields CAWSVGAEDSPVTNYGYTF.

V and J are TRBV7-3 and TRBJ1-2, with D maybe TRBD1 (6 bases). Germline V gene sequence: CDR1 SGHTA, CDR2 FQGTGA. V lost 2 bases and J 8 bases, leaving 15 bases between the germline ends. This CDR3 comprises 14 residues. In nucleotides, the CDR3 is TGTGCCAGCAGCTTACAGGGGCAGGGTGACGGCTACACCTTC. As protein: CASSLQGQGDGYTF. Full variable domain (remainder filled in from reference TRBV7-3 and TRBJ1-2): GAGVSQTPSNKVTEKGKYVELRCDPISGHTALYWYRQSLGQGPEFLIYFQGTGAADDSGLPNDRFFAVRPEGSVSTLKIQRTERGDSAVYLCASSLQGQGDGYTFGSGTRLTVV.

This chain connects TRBV5-4 to TRBJ2-5, with 11 positions matching TRBD2. V shed 0 bases and J 7 bases; nucleotides not matched to a gene: 5. There are 15 residues in the CDR3. Germline values: CDR1 SGHNT, CDR2 YYREEE (reference sequence). The CDR3 protein is CASSLGTSGGGTQYF. CDR3 bases: TGTGCCAGCAGCTTGGGCACTAGCGGGGGAGGGACCCAGTACTTC.

A few counts support this clone. This CDR3 is also generated by other DNA sequences in the sample. The chain joins TRBV2 to TRBJ1-5; TRBD1 matches 7 bases. Germline CDR1 SNHLY, CDR2 FYNNEI. Germline trimming cut 5 bases from V and 2 bases from J; bases unmatched to any gene: 0. The CDR3 is 13 amino acids. Here the CDR3 DNA reads TGTGCCAGCAGTACAGGGGGCAATCAGCCCCAGCATTTT. Residues: CASSTGGNQPQHF.

The V gene is TRBV10-3, the J gene TRBJ1-6; D might be TRBD1 (5 bases). The CDR3 length is 18 residues. The germline V gene encodes CDR1 ENHRY and CDR2 SYGVKD. The V end was cut by 0 bases, the J end by 2 bases, with 14 bases between. CDR3 loop: CAISESAAGPPYNSPLHF. CDR3 DNA sequence: TGTGCCATCAGTGAGTCTGCGGCAGGGCCCCCCTATAATTCACCCCTCCACTTT.

In this sample, this clone turned up once. The chain links TRBV7-3 to TRBJ2-2; D is possibly TRBD1 (6 bases). V was cut by 2 bases and J by 6 bases, with 7 bases left in between. This CDR3 region has 13 residues. CDR1 SGHTA and CDR2 FQGTGA come from the germline V gene. The CDR3 spells CASSLSGAGELFF. DNA of the CDR3: TGTGCCAGCAGCTTATCAGGGGCCGGGGAGCTGTTTTTT.